This T cell receptor beta chain was sequenced in a study of blood T cell repertoires in COVID-19. Cohort assignment relied on participant-reported clinical history. J gave up 7 bases and V 1 base, and 15 bases lay outside the gene matches. In germline, CDR1 is SGHVS, CDR2 FNYEAQ. The CDR3 length is 18 residues. Profiled with immunoSEQ multiplex PCR; TCRdb holds only in-frame clones, not every one. The sample comprises about 50,000 clones, 70% to 80% of which are singletons, and 5.5% to 6% rests with the top ten. This chain connects TRBV7-6 to TRBJ1-4; TRBD1 aligns across 7 bases. Input material: PBMCs or T cells enriched from blood (not recorded which). The clonotype comes from a woman between 45 and 65 years old with acute COVID-19. The CDR3 here is CASSLVAAGNRGLEKLFF. The CDR3 nucleotides are TGTGCCAGCAGCTTAGTTGCTGCCGGGAACAGGGGTCTTGAAAAACTGTTTTTT.